This T cell receptor (beta chain) stems from a study of radiotherapy plus CTLA-4 blockade in lung cancer. Study-wide background: Roughly a sixth of enrolled patients responded objectively, and about 30% had disease control. Overall study findings and caveats: Blood-borne expansion of tumor-derived TCR clones followed radiotherapy plus ipilimumab. Interferon-beta, together with early blood T cell clone dynamics, reportedly best predicted response.

Those patients who had chemo-refractory metastatic non-small-cell lung cancer were given focal radiation along with CTLA-4 blockade through ipilimumab. Trimming removed 0 bases from V and 3 bases from J, with 9 bases in between. This CDR3 spans 14 amino acids. Germline loops: CDR1 SGHNT, CDR2 YYREEE (reference sequence). The table came from immunoSEQ multiplex PCR; TCRdb's copy has only in-frame clones and leaves some out. This sample has 75,000 to 100,000 clones, with roughly 74% found just once. A note on this clone: Its antigen is not known.

The chain joins TRBV5-4 to TRBJ2-5; D perhaps matches TRBD1 (6 bases). The clonotype originates from a human donor with non-small cell lung cancer who had a partial response to radiotherapy plus ipilimumab. Some clones in this sample may be carry-over from other donors' samples. Material: peripheral blood, obtained from a patient treated with radiotherapy plus ipilimumab. The CDR3 region is CASSLVGTKETQYF. CDR3 nucleotides: TGTGCCAGCAGCTTGGTCGGGACAAAAGAGACCCAGTACTTC.